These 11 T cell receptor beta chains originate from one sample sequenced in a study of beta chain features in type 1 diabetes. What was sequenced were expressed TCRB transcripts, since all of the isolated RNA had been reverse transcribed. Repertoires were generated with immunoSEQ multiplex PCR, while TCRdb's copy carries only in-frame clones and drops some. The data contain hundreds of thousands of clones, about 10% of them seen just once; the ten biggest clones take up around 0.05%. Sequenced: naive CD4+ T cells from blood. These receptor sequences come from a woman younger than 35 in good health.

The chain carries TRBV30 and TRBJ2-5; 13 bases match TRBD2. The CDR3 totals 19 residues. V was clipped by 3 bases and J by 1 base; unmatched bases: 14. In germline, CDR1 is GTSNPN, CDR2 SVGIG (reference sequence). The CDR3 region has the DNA TGTGCCTGGAGCTCCATCCGGACTAGCGGGAGCTCGGGCCAAGAGACCCAGTACTTC. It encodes CAWSSIRTSGSSGQETQYF.

This CDR3 reads CATATGRGNRAEAFF. In DNA form, the CDR3 reads TGCGCCACCGCGACAGGCAGAGGGAATCGGGCTGAAGCTTTCTTT. This rearrangement joins TRBV5-1 to TRBJ1-1, with D tentatively TRBD1 (6 bases). The CDR3 consists of 15 residues. Trimming took 9 bases from V and 6 from J, leaving 24 bases between them. Germline V lookup: CDR1 SGHRS, CDR2 YFSETQ.

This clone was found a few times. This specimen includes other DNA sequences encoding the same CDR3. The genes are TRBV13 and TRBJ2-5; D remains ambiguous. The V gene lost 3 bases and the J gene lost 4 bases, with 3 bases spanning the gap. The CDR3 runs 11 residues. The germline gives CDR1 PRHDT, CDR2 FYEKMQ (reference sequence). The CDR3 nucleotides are TGTGCCAGCAGCTTGCGAGAGACCCAGTACTTC. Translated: CASSLRETQYF.

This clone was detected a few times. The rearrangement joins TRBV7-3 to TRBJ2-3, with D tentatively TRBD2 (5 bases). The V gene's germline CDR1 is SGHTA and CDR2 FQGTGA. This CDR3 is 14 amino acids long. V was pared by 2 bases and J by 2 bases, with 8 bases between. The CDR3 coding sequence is TGTGCCAGCAGCTTAGACGGGAACACAGATACGCAGTATTTT. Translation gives CASSLDGNTDTQYF.

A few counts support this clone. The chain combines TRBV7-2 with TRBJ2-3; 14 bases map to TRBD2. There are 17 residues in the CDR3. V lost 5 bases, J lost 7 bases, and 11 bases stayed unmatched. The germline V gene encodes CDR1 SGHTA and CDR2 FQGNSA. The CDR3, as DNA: TGTGCCAGCAGCCCTACGGCCGGGACTAGCGGGAGAAATACGCAGTATTTT. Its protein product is CASSPTAGTSGRNTQYF.

The CDR3: CASGPGRVGKVETQYF. In DNA form, the CDR3 reads TGTGCCAGCGGACCTGGACGAGTAGGGAAGGTGGAGACCCAGTACTTC. The genes are TRBV25-1 and TRBJ2-5; D is uncertain. V lost 8 bases to trimming and J lost 5 bases, with 24 bases between them. This CDR3 is built from 16 residues. Per the germline V gene, CDR1 is MGHDK and CDR2 is SYGVNS.

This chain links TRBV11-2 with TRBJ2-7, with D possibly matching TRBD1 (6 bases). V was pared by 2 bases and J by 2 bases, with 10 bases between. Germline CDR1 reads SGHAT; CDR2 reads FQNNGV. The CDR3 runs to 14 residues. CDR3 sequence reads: CASSLTGPPYEQYF. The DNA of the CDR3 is TGTGCCAGCAGCTTAACAGGGCCCCCCTACGAGCAGTACTTC.

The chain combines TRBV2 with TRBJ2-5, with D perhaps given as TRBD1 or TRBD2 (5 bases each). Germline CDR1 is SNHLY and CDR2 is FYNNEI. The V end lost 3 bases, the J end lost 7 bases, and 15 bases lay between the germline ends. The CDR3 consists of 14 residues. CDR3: CASSESRGGGTQYF. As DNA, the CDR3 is TGTGCCAGCAGTGAGTCTCGCGGTGGGGGGACCCAGTACTTC.

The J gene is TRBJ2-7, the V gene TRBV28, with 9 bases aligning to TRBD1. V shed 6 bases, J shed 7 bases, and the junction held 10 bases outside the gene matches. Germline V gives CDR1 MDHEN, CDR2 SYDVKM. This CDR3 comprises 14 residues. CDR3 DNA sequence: TGTGCCAGCAGCTCCGGGACAGGGAACCAGGAGCAGTACGTC. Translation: CASSSGTGNQEQYV.

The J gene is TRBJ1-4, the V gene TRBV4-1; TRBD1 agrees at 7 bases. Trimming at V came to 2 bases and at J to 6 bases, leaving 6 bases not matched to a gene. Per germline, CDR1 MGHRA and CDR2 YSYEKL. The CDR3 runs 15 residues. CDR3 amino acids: CASSQPTGKDEKLFF. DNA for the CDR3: TGCGCCAGCAGCCAACCGACAGGGAAGGATGAAAAACTGTTTTTT.

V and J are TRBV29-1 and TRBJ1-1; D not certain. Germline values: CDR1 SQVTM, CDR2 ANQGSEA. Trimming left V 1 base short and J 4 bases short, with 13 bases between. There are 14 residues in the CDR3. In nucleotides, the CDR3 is TGCAGCGTTGAAGGGGTCCTAACAAGCACTGAAGCTTTCTTT. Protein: CSVEGVLTSTEAFF.